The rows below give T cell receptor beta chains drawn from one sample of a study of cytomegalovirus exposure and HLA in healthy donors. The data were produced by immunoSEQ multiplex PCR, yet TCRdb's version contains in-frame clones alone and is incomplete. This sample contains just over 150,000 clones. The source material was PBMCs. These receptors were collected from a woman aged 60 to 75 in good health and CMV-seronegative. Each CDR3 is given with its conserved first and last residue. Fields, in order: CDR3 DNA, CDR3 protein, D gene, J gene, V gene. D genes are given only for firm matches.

CDR3nt: TGCAGCGTTGAAGCCACAGGGACCTTAGCTAACTATGGCTACACCTTC; CDR3aa: CSVEATGTLANYGYTF; d_gene: -; j_gene: TRBJ1-2; v_gene: TRBV29-1
CDR3nt: TGTGCCAGCAGTTCCCCCTTAGTGGGGCTAGTCGTAACAGATACGCAGTATTTT; CDR3aa: CASSSPLVGLVVTDTQYF; d_gene: -; j_gene: TRBJ2-3; v_gene: TRBV27
CDR3nt: TGTGCCAGCAGCGTAGGTTCTTCAGGGGCTAATGAAAAACTGTTTTTT; CDR3aa: CASSVGSSGANEKLFF; d_gene: -; j_gene: TRBJ1-4; v_gene: TRBV9
CDR3nt: TGTGCCAGCAGCTTAGCGTGGGTCGGGACAGGGGATGAAAAACTGTTTTTT; CDR3aa: CASSLAWVGTGDEKLFF; d_gene: TRBD1; j_gene: TRBJ1-4; v_gene: TRBV7-2
CDR3nt: TGTGCCAGCAGAACGGGAGGGCCGGGGAGTGAGCAGTTCTTC; CDR3aa: CASRTGGPGSEQFF; d_gene: TRBD2; j_gene: TRBJ2-1; v_gene: TRBV28
CDR3nt: TGTGCCAGCAGGAACGTCGACAGGTCCGGCAATGAGCAGTTCTTC; CDR3aa: CASRNVDRSGNEQFF; d_gene: -; j_gene: TRBJ2-1; v_gene: TRBV7-9
CDR3nt: TGTGCCAGCAGCCTGGACAGGGTGTACACCGGGGAGCTGTTTTTT; CDR3aa: CASSLDRVYTGELFF; d_gene: TRBD1; j_gene: TRBJ2-2; v_gene: TRBV7-9
CDR3nt: TGTGCCAGTAGTCCATCGGGTACTAGCGCCAGCTCCTACGAGCAGTACTTC; CDR3aa: CASSPSGTSASSYEQYF; d_gene: TRBD2; j_gene: TRBJ2-7; v_gene: TRBV19
CDR3nt: TGTGCCAGCAGCTTAGAGGCGGGTTTCGGGTCTGAAGCTTTCTTT; CDR3aa: CASSLEAGFGSEAFF; d_gene: -; j_gene: TRBJ1-1; v_gene: TRBV7-2
CDR3nt: TGTGCCGGCAGCTTACAGGTGGGAAACACCATATATTTT; CDR3aa: CAGSLQVGNTIYF; d_gene: -; j_gene: TRBJ1-3; v_gene: TRBV5-6
CDR3nt: TGTGCCAGCAGTTTATCGGGCCCGTGGGAGACCCAGTACTTC; CDR3aa: CASSLSGPWETQYF; d_gene: -; j_gene: TRBJ2-5; v_gene: TRBV27
CDR3nt: TGTGCCAGCAGCTTAGGACTAGCGGGGGGGCAAGAGACCCAGTACTTC; CDR3aa: CASSLGLAGGQETQYF; d_gene: TRBD2; j_gene: TRBJ2-5; v_gene: TRBV7-6
CDR3nt: TGTGCCAGTAGTCCCCTCGACAGGGGGGTGAACGAGCAGTACTTC; CDR3aa: CASSPLDRGVNEQYF; d_gene: TRBD1; j_gene: TRBJ2-7; v_gene: TRBV19
CDR3nt: TGTGCCAGCAGCATAACAGGGGGTCAGCCCCAGCATTTT; CDR3aa: CASSITGGQPQHF; d_gene: TRBD1; j_gene: TRBJ1-5; v_gene: TRBV11-2
CDR3nt: TGTGCCAGCAGCTTAGCCAGGACTAGCGGGAGTAGTGAAGATACGCAGTATTTT; CDR3aa: CASSLARTSGSSEDTQYF; d_gene: TRBD2; j_gene: TRBJ2-3; v_gene: TRBV7-8
CDR3nt: TGTGCCAGCAGCGTAGGTTCGGGACAGAAGGGTAGTTCACCCCTCCACTTT; CDR3aa: CASSVGSGQKGSSPLHF; d_gene: TRBD1; j_gene: TRBJ1-6; v_gene: TRBV9
CDR3nt: TGTGCCAGCAGCGCCAGGGGGCCCAGCTCTGGAAACACCATATATTTT; CDR3aa: CASSARGPSSGNTIYF; d_gene: TRBD1; j_gene: TRBJ1-3; v_gene: TRBV5-4
CDR3nt: TGTGCCAGCAGTCTTAATTCGGGACTCCTAGAGACCCAGTACTTC; CDR3aa: CASSLNSGLLETQYF; d_gene: -; j_gene: TRBJ2-5; v_gene: TRBV7-7
CDR3nt: TGTGCCAGCAGCTCGGGACAGGGGTTAGGCACCGGGGAGCTGTTTTTT; CDR3aa: CASSSGQGLGTGELFF; d_gene: TRBD1; j_gene: TRBJ2-2; v_gene: TRBV7-3
CDR3nt: TGTGCCAGCGGCGGGGGGGTATGGGACTATGGCTACACCTTC; CDR3aa: CASGGGVWDYGYTF; d_gene: -; j_gene: TRBJ1-2; v_gene: TRBV6-1
CDR3nt: TGTGCCAGCAGTGAAGCTTCGACAGGGTTGGTGGGAACCTATGGCTACACCTTC; CDR3aa: CASSEASTGLVGTYGYTF; d_gene: TRBD1; j_gene: TRBJ1-2; v_gene: TRBV2
CDR3nt: TGTGCCAGTCAGAACCAGGGATCTAATTCACCCCTCCACTTT; CDR3aa: CASQNQGSNSPLHF; d_gene: -; j_gene: TRBJ1-6; v_gene: TRBV19
CDR3nt: TGCGCCAGCAGCCACCGCGGACAGGGGAATAATTCACCCCTCCACTTT; CDR3aa: CASSHRGQGNNSPLHF; d_gene: TRBD1; j_gene: TRBJ1-6; v_gene: TRBV4-1
CDR3nt: TGTGCCAGCAGGACGCTAGCGGTGTGGGGACAAGAGACCCAGTACTTC; CDR3aa: CASRTLAVWGQETQYF; d_gene: TRBD2; j_gene: TRBJ2-5; v_gene: TRBV7-8
CDR3nt: TGTGCCAGCTCAGGGAACGGAGGTGAGCAGTTCTTC; CDR3aa: CASSGNGGEQFF; d_gene: -; j_gene: TRBJ2-1; v_gene: TRBV18
CDR3nt: TGTGCCAGCAGCGTGGACTATCAAGGACAGCCCCAGCATTTT; CDR3aa: CASSVDYQGQPQHF; d_gene: -; j_gene: TRBJ1-5; v_gene: TRBV9
CDR3nt: TGTGCCAGCACTGTAACAGGGGGCTCCTACAATGAGCAGTTCTTC; CDR3aa: CASTVTGGSYNEQFF; d_gene: TRBD1; j_gene: TRBJ2-1; v_gene: TRBV2
CDR3nt: TGCGCCAGCAGCCAGGATAGCGGGGGGCTTAACACCGGGGAGCTGTTTTTT; CDR3aa: CASSQDSGGLNTGELFF; d_gene: TRBD2; j_gene: TRBJ2-2; v_gene: TRBV4-3
CDR3nt: TGTGCCAGCAGACTCCAAATGAACACTGAAGCTTTCTTT; CDR3aa: CASRLQMNTEAFF; d_gene: -; j_gene: TRBJ1-1; v_gene: TRBV6-6
CDR3nt: TGTGCCAGCAGCGGGCTGGGCCTAGGAAACACCATATATTTT; CDR3aa: CASSGLGLGNTIYF; d_gene: -; j_gene: TRBJ1-3; v_gene: TRBV9
CDR3nt: TGTGCCAGCAGTGCCTCCGGGACAGGGTCCTACGAGCAGTACTTC; CDR3aa: CASSASGTGSYEQYF; d_gene: TRBD1; j_gene: TRBJ2-7; v_gene: TRBV25-1
CDR3nt: TGCGCCAGCAGCTCGTCAGAGCGGATGACCTCCCGCAATGAGCAGTTCTTC; CDR3aa: CASSSSERMTSRNEQFF; d_gene: -; j_gene: TRBJ2-1; v_gene: TRBV5-1
CDR3nt: TGTGCCAGCAGTTTAGGGGGGGCGGGAGGTACCTACGAGCAGTACTTC; CDR3aa: CASSLGGAGGTYEQYF; d_gene: TRBD2; j_gene: TRBJ2-7; v_gene: TRBV27
CDR3nt: TGTGCCAGCAGCCCCTCCCGGGGAGGCACTGAAGCTTTCTTT; CDR3aa: CASSPSRGGTEAFF; d_gene: -; j_gene: TRBJ1-1; v_gene: TRBV7-3
CDR3nt: TGCAGTGCTAGAGGGACAATGTCTTATTACTTC; CDR3aa: CSARGTMSYYF; d_gene: -; j_gene: TRBJ2-7; v_gene: TRBV20-1
CDR3nt: TGCGCCAGCAGCCAAGTCGGGACAGCGAGTTACGAAGAGCAGTACTTC; CDR3aa: CASSQVGTASYEEQYF; d_gene: TRBD1; j_gene: TRBJ2-7; v_gene: TRBV4-3
CDR3nt: TGTGCCAGCAGCCCCGGGATCTCGGCGCATGAGCAGTTCTTC; CDR3aa: CASSPGISAHEQFF; d_gene: -; j_gene: TRBJ2-1; v_gene: TRBV27
CDR3nt: TGCGCCAGCAGCCGACGACAGGCAGCAACTAATGAAAAACTGTTTTTT; CDR3aa: CASSRRQAATNEKLFF; d_gene: -; j_gene: TRBJ1-4; v_gene: TRBV5-1
CDR3nt: TGTGCCAGCAGCATCGGACAGGGTGGCTCACCCCTCCACTTT; CDR3aa: CASSIGQGGSPLHF; d_gene: TRBD1; j_gene: TRBJ1-6; v_gene: TRBV7-3
CDR3nt: TGTGCCAGCAGCTTGGGACAACCTTTGAAGGGCTACACCTTC; CDR3aa: CASSLGQPLKGYTF; d_gene: -; j_gene: TRBJ1-2; v_gene: TRBV5-6
CDR3nt: TGTGCCAGCAACCCGGGACTAGCGGGGACCGGGGAGCTGTTTTTT; CDR3aa: CASNPGLAGTGELFF; d_gene: TRBD2; j_gene: TRBJ2-2; v_gene: TRBV7-3
CDR3nt: TGTGCCAGCAGTCCTGGGGCCCAGGCGGCGGGCTACACCTTC; CDR3aa: CASSPGAQAAGYTF; d_gene: -; j_gene: TRBJ1-2; v_gene: TRBV5-6
CDR3nt: TGTGCCAGCAGCCTCCACTTAGGAGCATTTGACACTGAAGCTTTCTTT; CDR3aa: CASSLHLGAFDTEAFF; d_gene: -; j_gene: TRBJ1-1; v_gene: TRBV14
CDR3nt: TGTGCCAGCAGCTTTATCGGGGGGGACACCGGGGAGCTGTTTTTT; CDR3aa: CASSFIGGDTGELFF; d_gene: TRBD2; j_gene: TRBJ2-2; v_gene: TRBV7-3
CDR3nt: TGTGCCAGCAGCTTGGGGACTACAACATATACGCAGTATTTT; CDR3aa: CASSLGTTTYTQYF; d_gene: -; j_gene: TRBJ2-3; v_gene: TRBV5-4
CDR3nt: TGCAGCGCCCGGAAGGGAGACAACACTGAAGCTTTCTTT; CDR3aa: CSARKGDNTEAFF; d_gene: -; j_gene: TRBJ1-1; v_gene: TRBV29-1
CDR3nt: TGTGCCAGCAGCACGACTAGCGGGGGCCGTGATACGCAGTATTTT; CDR3aa: CASSTTSGGRDTQYF; d_gene: TRBD2; j_gene: TRBJ2-3; v_gene: TRBV5-6
CDR3nt: TGTGCCACCAGCAGAGCGGGGTACACTGAAGCTTTCTTT; CDR3aa: CATSRAGYTEAFF; d_gene: -; j_gene: TRBJ1-1; v_gene: TRBV15
CDR3nt: TGTGCCAGCATTCTACCGGGACTGGTTACCGGGGAGCTGTTTTTT; CDR3aa: CASILPGLVTGELFF; d_gene: -; j_gene: TRBJ2-2; v_gene: TRBV2
CDR3nt: TGTGCCAGCAGCAATAGCGGGGGTCCGAGCTCCTACGAGCAGTACTTC; CDR3aa: CASSNSGGPSSYEQYF; d_gene: -; j_gene: TRBJ2-7; v_gene: TRBV21-1